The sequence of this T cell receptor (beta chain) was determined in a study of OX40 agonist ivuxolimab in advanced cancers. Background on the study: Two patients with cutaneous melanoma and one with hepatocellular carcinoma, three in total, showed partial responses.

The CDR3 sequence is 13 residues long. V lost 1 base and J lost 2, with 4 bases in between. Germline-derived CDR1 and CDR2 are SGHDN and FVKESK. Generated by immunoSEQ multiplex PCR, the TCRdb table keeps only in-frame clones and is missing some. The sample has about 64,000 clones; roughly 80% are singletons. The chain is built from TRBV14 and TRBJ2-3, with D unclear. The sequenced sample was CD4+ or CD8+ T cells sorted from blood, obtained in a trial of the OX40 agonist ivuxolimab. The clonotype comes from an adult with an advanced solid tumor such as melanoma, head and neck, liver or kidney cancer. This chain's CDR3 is CASSQALTDTQYF. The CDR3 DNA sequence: TGTGCCAGCAGCCAAGCCCTCACAGATACGCAGTATTTT.